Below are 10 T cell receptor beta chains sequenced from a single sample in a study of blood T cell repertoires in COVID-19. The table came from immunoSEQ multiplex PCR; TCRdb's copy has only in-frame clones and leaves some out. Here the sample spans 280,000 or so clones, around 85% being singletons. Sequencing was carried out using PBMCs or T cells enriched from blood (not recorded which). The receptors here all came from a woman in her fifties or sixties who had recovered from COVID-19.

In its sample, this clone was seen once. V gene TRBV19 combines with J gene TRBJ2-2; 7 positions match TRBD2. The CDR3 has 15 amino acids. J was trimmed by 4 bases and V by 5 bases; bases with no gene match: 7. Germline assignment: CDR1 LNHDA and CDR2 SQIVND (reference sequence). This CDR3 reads CASSPGRTSTGELFF. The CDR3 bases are TGTGCCAGTAGTCCGGGACGGACTAGCACCGGGGAGCTGTTTTTT.

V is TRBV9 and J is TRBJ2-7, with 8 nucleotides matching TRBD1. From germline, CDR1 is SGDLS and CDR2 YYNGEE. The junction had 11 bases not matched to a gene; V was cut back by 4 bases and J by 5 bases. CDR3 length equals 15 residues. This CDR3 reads CASSPRGTGLHEQYF. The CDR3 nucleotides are TGTGCCAGCAGCCCCCGAGGGACAGGATTACACGAGCAGTACTTC.

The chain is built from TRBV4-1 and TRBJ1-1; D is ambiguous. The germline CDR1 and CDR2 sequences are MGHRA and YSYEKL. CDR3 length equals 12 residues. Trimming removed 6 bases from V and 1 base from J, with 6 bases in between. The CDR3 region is CASSPSNTEAFF. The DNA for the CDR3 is TGCGCCAGCAGTCCCTCGAACACTGAAGCTTTCTTT.

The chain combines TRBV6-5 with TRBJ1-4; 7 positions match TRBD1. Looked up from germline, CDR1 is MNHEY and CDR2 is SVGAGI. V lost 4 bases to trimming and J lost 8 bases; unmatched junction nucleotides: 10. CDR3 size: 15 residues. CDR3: CASSLNDRVGEKLFF. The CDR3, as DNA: TGTGCCAGCAGTTTAAATGACAGGGTGGGAGAAAAACTGTTTTTT.

CDR3 in DNA: TGTGCCAGCAGTTTTCCTACAGGGGGCGGTGGCTACACCTTC. It encodes CASSFPTGGGGYTF. V and J are TRBV28 and TRBJ1-2, with 9 bases fitting TRBD1. The CDR3 runs to 14 residues. J lost 7 bases, V lost 3 bases, and 6 bases had no gene match. Germline lookup yields CDR1 MDHEN and CDR2 SYDVKM.

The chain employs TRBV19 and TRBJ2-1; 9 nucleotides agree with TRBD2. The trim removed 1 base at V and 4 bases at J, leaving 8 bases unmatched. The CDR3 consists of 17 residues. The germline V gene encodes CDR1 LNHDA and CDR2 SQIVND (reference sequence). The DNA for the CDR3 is TGTGCCAGTAGTATAGCTGGCGGGGGGGCCTATTACAATGAGCAGTTCTTC. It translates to CASSIAGGGAYYNEQFF.

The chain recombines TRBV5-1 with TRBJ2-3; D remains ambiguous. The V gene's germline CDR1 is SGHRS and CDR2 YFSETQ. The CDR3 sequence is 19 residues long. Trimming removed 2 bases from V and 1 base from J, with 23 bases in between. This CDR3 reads CASSFSSSLSITRTDTQYF. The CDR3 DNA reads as TGCGCCAGCAGCTTTAGTTCCTCCCTTAGCATTACACGCACAGATACGCAGTATTTT.

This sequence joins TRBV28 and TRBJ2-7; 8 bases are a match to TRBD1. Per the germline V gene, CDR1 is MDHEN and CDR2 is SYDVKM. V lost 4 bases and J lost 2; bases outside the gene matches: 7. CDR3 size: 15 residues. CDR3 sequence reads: CASSWGTTGAYEQYF. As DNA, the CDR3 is TGTGCCAGCAGTTGGGGCACGACAGGGGCCTACGAGCAGTACTTC.

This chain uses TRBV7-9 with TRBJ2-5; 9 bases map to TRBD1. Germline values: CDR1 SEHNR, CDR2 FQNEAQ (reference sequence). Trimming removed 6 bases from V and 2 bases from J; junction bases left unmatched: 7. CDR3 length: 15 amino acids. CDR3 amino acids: CASSPTGGNQETQYF. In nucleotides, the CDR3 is TGTGCCAGCAGTCCGACAGGGGGGAATCAAGAGACCCAGTACTTC. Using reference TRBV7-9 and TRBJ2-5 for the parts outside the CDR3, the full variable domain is DTGVSQNPRHKITKRGQNVTFRCDPISEHNRLYWYRQTLGQGPEFLTYFQNEAQLEKSRLLSDRFSAERPKGSFSTLEIQRTEQGDSAMYLCASSPTGGNQETQYFGPGTRLLVL.

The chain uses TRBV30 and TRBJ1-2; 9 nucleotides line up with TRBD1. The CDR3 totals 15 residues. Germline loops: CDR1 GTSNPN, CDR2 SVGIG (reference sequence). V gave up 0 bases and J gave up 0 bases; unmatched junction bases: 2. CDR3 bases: TGTGCCTGGAGTGTCTGGACAGGGGCTAACTATGGCTACACCTTC. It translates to CAWSVWTGANYGYTF.